This T cell receptor beta chain was sequenced during a study of T-cell reconstitution after alpha-beta-depleted transplantation in children. This clonotype was seen repeatedly, ten times or more. V dropped 0 bases and J dropped 7 bases, with 10 bases sitting between them. Looked up from germline, CDR1 is MNHEY and CDR2 is SVGAGI. The CDR3 sequence is 15 residues long. Construction of the TCRbeta library involved unique molecular identifiers. TCRdb re-called the PCR reads with MiXCR, one entry per CDR3 protein. Of hundreds of thousands of distinct CDR3 sequences in the sample, more than 10% are singletons; the top ten hold about 2.6%.

The source material was PBMCs from the stem cell graft donor, sampled from the stem cell graft. The chain is built from TRBV6-5 and TRBJ1-6; no definite D call. The sequence was collected from a human donor who donated a stem cell graft to a child with acute lymphoblastic leukemia. The CDR3 DNA sequence: TGTGCCAGCAGTTACTCGAGGACGGTGAATTCACCCCTCCACTTT. Protein sequence: CASSYSRTVNSPLHF.